This T cell receptor (beta chain) was documented in a study of CD8 T cells in ankylosing spondylitis. Findings of the study overall: A motif in TCR beta, a set of fewer than ten highly homologous variants, appeared characteristic of ankylosing spondylitis blood.

Quantitative molecular-barcoded 5'-RACE generated the TCR beta libraries. TCRdb reanalysed the 5' RACE reads using MiXCR and keeps one entry per CDR3 protein. Of 700,000 to 850,000 distinct CDR3 sequences in the sample, approximately 10% are singletons; the top ten hold about 0.49%. Germline CDR1 and CDR2: MNHNY and SVGAGI (reference sequence). The CDR3 spans 13 residues. Trimming took 8 bases from V and 0 from J, leaving 8 bases between them. There are a few counts of this clonotype. As yet, its antigen is unknown. The chain couples TRBV6-6 to TRBJ1-5; D unresolved. Sequencing input: blood, either unsorted or a sorted T cell fraction (not recorded which). The source is a male donor with ankylosing spondylitis. The CDR3 spells CASLPYSNQPQHF. Written as DNA, the CDR3 is TGTGCCAGCCTCCCTTATAGCAATCAGCCCCAGCATTTT.